This T cell receptor beta chain was sequenced during a study of early T cells in non-severe SARS-CoV-2 infection listed by TCRdb under 2021. With regard to the full study: Bulk RNA from unsorted whole blood was used for TCR sequencing, so alpha and beta chains could not be paired. The paper as a whole reports these results and caveats: Matching against VDJdb was skewed toward anti-spike CD8 responses, likely underestimated virus-specific expansions, and missed private and CD4 specificities.

Set within a cohort of healthcare workers in London, UK, this nested case-control study involved weekly PCR testing of nasopharyngeal swabs along with blood sampling. Between 23 and 31 March 2020, the week of the UK lockdown, healthcare workers were enrolled and then followed up weekly for as long as 16 weeks. Libraries were constructed by 5' RACE. This sample was sequenced with a NextSeq 500. To correct for sequencing error and PCR bias, the TCR library protocol tagged individual cDNA molecules with unique molecular identifiers. Sequencing covered both TCR alpha and beta chains, and within each sample the abundances of alpha and beta sequences were tightly co-correlated. Per the authors' processing: V gene, J gene and CDR3 annotation of TCR sequences was performed with Decombinator V4. Expanded TCRs were defined as changing significantly between any two time points under a Poisson model with p below 0.0001. TCR abundances were normalised to the total number of TCRs sequenced per sample and expressed as counts per million. TRAV1-2 paired with TRAJ12, TRAJ20 or TRAJ33 defined MAIT TCRs, while TRAV10 paired with TRAJ18 defined iNKT TCRs. VDJdb, accessed on 1 November 2021, was searched for TCRs annotated for CMV, EBV and SARS-CoV-2, and TCRs annotated for more than one antigen were excluded. In TCRdb, the public reads were trimmed at Q25 with fastp and aligned with MiXCR, with productive beta chains retained. Records with the same CDR3 protein are collapsed into one entry carrying the most frequent genes and DNA. Clone size and V and J calls follow TCRdb, not the original study. The sample includes about 23,000 distinct CDR3 sequences, with around 5.2% observed a single time. Of the sample, about 10% falls within the top ten clones.

V is trimmed back by 3 bases and J by 0 bases, and the junction contains 14 bases that no gene match accounts for. From its cysteine to its valine, the CDR3 spans 18 amino acids. Kept here is only the CDR3 DNA, which spans 54 bases and is read in frame from base 1. The germline V gene yields SGHAT for CDR1 and FQNNGV for CDR2. This clonotype showed up many times. Its antigen target is currently unknown. Qualities for individual bases were not recorded, and no much larger clone is one base off. Source material: whole blood. This TCR was sampled from an adult who was a healthcare worker with PCR-confirmed SARS-CoV-2 infection or an uninfected control (not recorded which). The chain is made from TRBV11-2 and TRBJ2-7; TRBD2 matches 7 bases in the middle. CDR3 reads: CASSLSELAEANSYEQYV. The sequenced DNA is TGTGCCAGCAGCTTGAGTGAGCTAGCGGAAGCTAACTCCTACGAGCAGTACGTC.